Following are 15 T cell receptor beta chains from one sample sequenced in a study of T-cell reconstitution after alpha-beta-depleted transplantation in children. As it was prepared, the TCRbeta library received unique molecular identifiers. In TCRdb, the PCR reads were re-called with MiXCR into one record per CDR3 protein. The sample consists of around 90,000 distinct CDR3 sequences, about 16% of them appearing once. The specimen was PBMCs, mostly from graft donor cells, collected 180 days after TCRalphabeta/CD19-depleted stem cell transplant. These receptors were taken from a male patient aged 2 to 9 who had a stem cell transplant for acute lymphoblastic leukemia, so the T cells may come from the graft donor.

A few counts support this clonotype. The chain combines TRBV5-1 with TRBJ1-2; no reliable D call. Germline V gene sequence: CDR1 SGHRS, CDR2 YFSETQ. The CDR3 sequence is 16 residues long. V was cut by 4 bases and J by 4 bases, with 20 bases left in between. The CDR3 DNA follows: TGCGCCAGCAGCCCGGACCAGGTGGCGGTCCTCTATGGCTACACCTTC. It translates to CASSPDQVAVLYGYTF. Looking up the rest from reference TRBV5-1 and TRBJ1-2 gives the full variable domain: KAGVTQTPRYLIKTRGQQVTLSCSPISGHRSVSWYQQTPGQGLQFLFEYFSETQRNKGNFPGRFSGRQFSNSRSEMNVSTLELGDSALYLCASSPDQVAVLYGYTFGSGTRLTVV.

This clonotype has more than one count but fewer than ten. The chain uses TRBV5-1 and TRBJ1-2; D gene ambiguous. CDR3 length equals 12 residues. Trimming stripped 3 bases from V and 8 bases from J, with 11 bases between. Germline V gives CDR1 SGHRS, CDR2 YFSETQ. DNA for the CDR3: TGCGCCAGCAGCTGGAACACGGGGGGCTACACCTTC. As protein: CASSWNTGGYTF.

The chain employs TRBV10-3 and TRBJ2-1, with D possibly TRBD1 on 5 matching bases. Trimming removed 6 bases from V and 9 bases from J, with 27 bases in between. Germline loops: CDR1 ENHRY, CDR2 SYGVKD. The CDR3 sequence is 17 residues long. This CDR3 reads CAISEYPGPSSAGEQFF. In nucleotides, the CDR3 is TGTGCCATCAGCGAATACCCAGGGCCGAGCAGTGCTGGTGAGCAGTTCTTC.

V gene TRBV5-5 combines with J gene TRBJ1-4; the match to TRBD1 covers 7 bases. V lost 0 bases, J lost 3 bases, and 2 bases stayed unmatched. The CDR3 runs 15 residues. CDR1 and CDR2 from the germline V gene are SGHKS and YYEKEE (reference sequence). CDR3 sequence reads: CASSLGDSPNEKLFF. In DNA, the CDR3 is TGTGCCAGCAGCTTGGGGGACAGTCCTAATGAAAAACTGTTTTTT.

This rearrangement joins TRBV12-3 or TRBV12-4 to TRBJ2-5, with TRBD1 matching 10 bases. With V trimmed by 6 bases and J by 4 bases, 8 bases remained unmatched. The CDR3 loop spans 15 amino acids. The CDR3 spells CASRLDRGLGETQYF. DNA of the CDR3: TGTGCCAGCAGACTCGACAGGGGGCTAGGAGAGACCCAGTACTTC.

The chain has TRBV20-1 and TRBJ1-1; 9 bases align to TRBD1. Germline values: CDR1 DFQATT, CDR2 SNEGSKA (reference sequence). The V segment lost 5 bases and the J segment 4 bases; nucleotides outside the gene matches: 5. The CDR3 spans 13 residues. The CDR3 loop is CSAPIQGATEAFF. The CDR3 nucleotides are TGCAGTGCTCCAATACAGGGGGCCACTGAAGCTTTCTTT.

Written as DNA, the CDR3 is TGTGCCAGCAGCCAAGACAGGGTATCCTACGAGCAGTACTTC. It translates to CASSQDRVSYEQYF. This chain uses TRBV3-1 with TRBJ2-7, with D possibly matching TRBD1 (5 bases). Germline loops: CDR1 LGHDT, CDR2 YNNKEL (reference sequence). V lost 0 bases and J 1 base, leaving 7 bases between the germline ends. This CDR3 has 14 residues.

This rearrangement joins TRBV11-2 to TRBJ2-5; D is unresolved. The CDR3 extends over 18 amino acids. V lost 1 base and J lost 0, with 18 bases in between. Looked up from germline, CDR1 is SGHAT and CDR2 is FQNNGV. The CDR3 nucleotides are TGTGCCAGCAGCTTAGGCCAGATGGGCTCCGAGAACCAAGAGACCCAGTACTTC. Translated, it gives CASSLGQMGSENQETQYF.

This clonotype was observed many times. The rearrangement links TRBV20-1 to TRBJ1-1; D remains unclear. There are 11 residues in the CDR3. CDR1 is DFQATT, CDR2 SNEGSKA, per germline (reference sequence). Trimming stripped 3 bases from V and 7 bases from J, with 9 bases between. This chain's CDR3 is CSASRTGEAFF. The CDR3 DNA reads TGCAGTGCTAGCCGTACGGGTGAAGCTTTCTTT.

This clonotype was counted a few times. The chain recombines TRBV6-2 or TRBV6-3 with TRBJ1-6, with D possibly being TRBD1 (5 bases). The CDR3 has 16 amino acids. Germline assignment: CDR1 MNHEY and CDR2 SVGEGT. Between the trimmed V and J ends, which lost 2 bases and 3 bases, there was a span of 11 bases. CDR3 DNA sequence: TGTGCCAGCAGTTACCAGGGAATATACTATAATTCACCCCTCCACTTT. Translating gives CASSYQGIYYNSPLHF.

This clonotype occurred a few times. This sequence joins TRBV6-2 or TRBV6-3 and TRBJ1-5; 10 nucleotides line up with TRBD1. The CDR3 is made up of 18 amino acids. In germline, CDR1 is MNHEY, CDR2 SVGEGT. Trimming took 7 bases from V and 4 from J; bases not matched to a gene: 16. The CDR3 region is CASTQRGGDRGLNQPQHF. CDR3 in DNA: TGTGCCAGCACCCAACGGGGAGGGGACAGGGGACTGAATCAGCCCCAGCATTTT.

This clonotype has just a few counts. V and J are TRBV27 and TRBJ2-1; either TRBD1 or TRBD2 may supply D (5 bases each). Germline V gene data show CDR1 as MNHEY and CDR2 as SMNVEV (reference sequence). The CDR3 runs 16 residues. Trimming removed 6 bases from V and 0 bases from J, with 15 bases in between. The CDR3 here is CASRGSGAFSYNEQFF. The CDR3 nucleotides read TGTGCCAGCAGGGGTTCCGGGGCCTTCTCCTACAATGAGCAGTTCTTC.

This clonotype turned up a few times. The chain is built from TRBV12-3 or TRBV12-4 and TRBJ1-6, with D uncertain. Trimming stripped 5 bases from V and 4 bases from J, with 6 bases between. The CDR3 length is 13 residues. The CDR3 DNA is TGTGCCAGCAGTCCAGGTTATAATTCACCCCTCCACTTT. Translating it yields CASSPGYNSPLHF.

The V call is TRBV27, the J call TRBJ2-1, with D possibly being TRBD1 (6 bases). The CDR3 is 12 residues long. Germline assignment: CDR1 MNHEY and CDR2 SMNVEV (reference sequence). Trimming cost V 6 bases and J 7 bases, with 10 bases left between them. This chain's CDR3 is CASRQGWNEQFF. DNA of the CDR3: TGTGCCAGCAGGCAGGGGTGGAATGAGCAGTTCTTC.

This clonotype occurred many times. The CDR3 DNA sequence: TGCGCCAGCAGCTTGGAGGTGAACACTGAAGCTTTCTTT. This codes for CASSLEVNTEAFF. The J gene is TRBJ1-1, the V gene TRBV5-1; D uncertain. Per the germline V gene, CDR1 is SGHRS and CDR2 is YFSETQ. The CDR3 totals 13 residues. V dropped 0 bases and J dropped 0 bases, with 3 bases sitting between them.